This T cell receptor beta chain stems from a study of T-cell memory formation after mild COVID-19. Study-level results: The CD4+ clones that contracted clustered mainly within CM and EM, and the CD8+ clones concentrated in EMRA.

Note on this clonotype: Its cognate antigen is unknown.

TCRdb used MiXCR to reprocess the 5' RACE reads, holding one entry per CDR3 protein. This sample has hundreds of thousands of distinct CDR3 sequences, with 17% found just once. Trimming left V 8 bases short and J 6 bases short, with 17 bases between. This CDR3 region has 14 residues. The chain employs TRBV12-3 or TRBV12-4 and TRBJ2-1; D is possibly TRBD1 or TRBD2 (5 bases each). The clonotype comes from an adult woman who had mild COVID-19 (a few samples of this study predate the infection). Cell type and time point are not known. The sequencing sample was made of PBMCs or a T cell subset sorted from them (not recorded which). The CDR3 DNA reads as TGTGCCAGCTCTCGGGACCCAACCTCCAATGAGCAGTTCTTC. Encoded protein: CASSRDPTSNEQFF.